This T cell receptor beta chain emerged from a study of blood T cell repertoires in COVID-19. Study context: Nucleic acid was either cDNA or gDNA, and it came from T cells, B-cell-depleted T cells, or PBMCs.

Clones were read by immunoSEQ multiplex PCR, and TCRdb kept only the in-frame ones, dropping some. This table holds about 170,000 clones, roughly 83% found once. This CDR3 has 15 amino acids. V gave up 1 base and J gave up 3 bases, with 13 bases separating them. CDR1 and CDR2 (germline): LGHNA, YNFKEQ. This receptor was identified in a woman at least 80 years old with active or convalescent COVID-19. Sequencing was done on a sample of peripheral blood. The chain combines TRBV4-2 with TRBJ2-7; perhaps TRBD2 as D (6 bases). The CDR3 DNA reads as TGTGCCAGCAGCCAAGGCGGGACTGGTTTCTACGAGCAGTACTTC. It codes for CASSQGGTGFYEQYF.